This T cell receptor beta chain was documented in a study of blood T cells in healthy people across ages. Through a sample-barcoded 5' primer and a J-beta primer mix, a second PCR was run for roughly 6 to 12 cycles. TCRdb called the 5' RACE reads again in MiXCR, with one record for every CDR3 protein. The sample consists of over 600,000 distinct CDR3 sequences, roughly 46% of them appearing once. The CDR3 loop spans 14 amino acids. Germline CDR1 reads SGHTA; CDR2 reads FQGNSA. Trimming cost V 3 bases and J 1 base, with 6 bases left between them. Every participating donor contributed about 10 milliliters of peripheral blood through a draw. Total RNA was isolated from each sample in quantities of at least 6 micrograms.

Sequenced sample: blood. The genes are TRBV7-2 and TRBJ2-2; D ambiguous. The sequence was collected from a man older than 75 in good health. The CDR3: CASSFSVNTGELFF. The CDR3 DNA follows: TGTGCCAGCAGCTTCTCAGTGAACACCGGGGAGCTGTTTTTT.